A selection of T cell receptor beta chains follows, all from one sample in a study of CD8+ T cells in alopecia areata. Generated by immunoSEQ multiplex PCR, the TCRdb table keeps only in-frame clones and is missing some. The sample consists of more than 100,000 clones, 50% to 60% of them appearing once. This specimen was CD4+ T cells sorted from blood, taken at week 0. Receptors originate from a human donor with alopecia areata. CDR3s include the opening cysteine and the closing phenylalanine or tryptophan. The D gene is left open where the match is weak. The size of a clone is reported for some rows only, either as once, few or many, or as a class for expanded clones.

v_gene	d_gene	abundance	j_gene	CDR3aa	CDR3nt
TRBV5-1	TRBD1	once	TRBJ1-2	CASSLEFGTGDYGYTF	TGCGCCAGCAGCTTGGAATTCGGGACAGGGGACTATGGCTACACCTTC
TRBV18	-	-	TRBJ2-3	CASSPPRGADTQYF	TGTGCCAGCTCACCCCCCCGCGGCGCAGATACGCAGTATTTT
TRBV7-2	TRBD1	-	TRBJ1-1	CASSLGTGASDTEAFF	TGTGCCAGCAGCTTAGGGACAGGGGCTTCGGACACTGAAGCTTTCTTT
TRBV6-5	-	-	TRBJ1-2	CASVRGRTNYGYTF	TGTGCCAGCGTAAGGGGACGGACTAACTATGGCTACACCTTC
TRBV4-3	-	-	TRBJ1-1	CASSQDGTGGDTEAFF	TGCGCCAGCAGCCAAGATGGAACGGGCGGGGACACTGAAGCTTTCTTT
TRBV4-1	TRBD1	-	TRBJ1-2	CASRRPGTGAKRGYTF	TGCGCCAGCAGACGTCCCGGGACAGGGGCCAAACGCGGCTACACCTTC
TRBV11-3	TRBD2	once	TRBJ2-1	CASSWVGTSDYNEQFF	TGTGCCAGCAGCTGGGTCGGGACTAGCGACTACAATGAGCAGTTCTTC
TRBV27	-	-	TRBJ2-4	CASSISPNSNIQYF	TGTGCCAGCAGTATCTCCCCCAACTCAAACATTCAGTACTTC
TRBV4-1	-	once	TRBJ1-2	CASSQTIWGVGGYTF	TGCGCCAGCAGCCAGACCATTTGGGGGGTTGGTGGCTACACCTTC
TRBV4-1	TRBD2	-	TRBJ2-1	CASSQGLAGAVYNEQFF	TGCGCCAGCAGCCAAGGACTAGCGGGAGCAGTTTACAATGAGCAGTTCTTC
TRBV4-1	-	-	TRBJ1-2	CASSQDQGNYGYTF	TGCGCCAGCAGCCAAGATCAGGGCAACTATGGCTACACCTTC
TRBV7-3	TRBD2	-	TRBJ2-1	CASRVGTSGNNEQFF	TGTGCCAGCAGGGTTGGGACTAGCGGGAACAATGAGCAGTTCTTC
TRBV5-1	-	-	TRBJ1-2	CASSLSQGAYGYTF	TGCGCCAGCAGCTTGTCACAGGGTGCCTATGGCTACACCTTC
TRBV7-9	-	-	TRBJ2-1	CASLRRNEQFF	TGTGCCAGCCTCCGACGGAATGAGCAGTTCTTC
TRBV19	TRBD2	once	TRBJ2-1	CASSPSLGGRSNEQFF	TGTGCCAGTAGCCCCTCTTTGGGCGGGAGGAGCAATGAGCAGTTCTTC
TRBV5-1	-	-	TRBJ2-5	CASSRGPQEETQYF	TGCGCCAGCAGCCGGGGACCGCAGGAGGAGACCCAGTACTTC
TRBV6-5	TRBD1	few	TRBJ1-5	CASSPGWDRNQPQHF	TGTGCCAGCAGTCCCGGCTGGGACAGAAATCAGCCCCAGCATTTT
TRBV6-6	-	-	TRBJ2-2	CASSYRGESGELFF	TGTGCCAGCAGTTACCGCGGGGAATCTGGGGAGCTGTTTTTT
TRBV29-1	TRBD2	few	TRBJ2-1	CSVATRGRGGDEQFF	TGCAGCGTTGCCACTAGGGGACGGGGGGGCGATGAGCAGTTCTTC
TRBV30	TRBD2	-	TRBJ2-7	CAWKSVAGGFEQYF	TGTGCCTGGAAAAGTGTAGCGGGAGGGTTCGAGCAGTACTTC
TRBV2	-	-	TRBJ2-7	CARISDSSSYEQYF	TGTGCCAGGATTTCTGACAGTAGCTCCTACGAGCAGTACTTC
TRBV7-2	-	-	TRBJ2-1	CASSLAPSNEQFF	TGTGCCAGCAGCTTAGCGCCCAGCAATGAGCAGTTCTTC
TRBV18	-	few	TRBJ2-5	CASSPQREQETQYF	TGTGCCAGCTCACCACAAAGGGAGCAAGAGACCCAGTACTTC
TRBV6-5	TRBD1	-	TRBJ2-7	CASSYRQGPYAYEQYF	TGTGCCAGCAGTTACCGACAGGGTCCCTACGCCTACGAGCAGTACTTC
TRBV25-1	-	few	TRBJ1-2	CASRDSGRLYGYTF	TGTGCCAGCAGGGACAGTGGGCGCCTCTATGGCTACACCTTC
TRBV28	TRBD2	-	TRBJ2-7	CASKTSGRSYEQYF	TGTGCCAGCAAAACTAGCGGGAGATCCTACGAGCAGTACTTC
TRBV5-1	TRBD2	-	TRBJ2-1	CASSAASGSSHNEQFF	TGCGCCAGCAGCGCAGCTAGCGGGAGTAGCCACAATGAGCAGTTCTTC
TRBV5-1	-	-	TRBJ2-2	CASRDSQGLSGELFF	TGCGCCAGCAGAGATAGTCAGGGACTGAGCGGGGAGCTGTTTTTT
TRBV5-8	-	-	TRBJ2-7	CASSLTGSYEQYF	TGTGCCAGCAGCTTGACAGGCTCCTACGAGCAGTACTTC
TRBV30	-	-	TRBJ1-2	CAWSVGLGLNFYGYTF	TGTGCCTGGAGTGTAGGGCTGGGACTTAACTTCTATGGCTACACCTTC
TRBV18	TRBD1	few	TRBJ2-1	CASSSQPGQRYNEQFF	TGTGCCAGCTCATCGCAACCGGGACAGCGGTACAATGAGCAGTTCTTC
TRBV7-2	-	-	TRBJ2-5	CASSSRAAQETQYF	TGTGCCAGCAGCTCGAGGGCAGCCCAAGAGACCCAGTACTTC
TRBV7-2	TRBD1	-	TRBJ2-1	CASSTRTGGNEQFF	TGTGCCAGCAGCACCCGGACAGGGGGCAATGAGCAGTTCTTC
TRBV28	-	-	TRBJ1-1	CAIDTVNTEAFF	TGTGCCATTGACACGGTCAACACTGAAGCTTTCTTT
TRBV7-2	-	-	TRBJ1-1	CASSLGQNVNTEAFF	TGTGCCAGCAGCTTAGGGCAAAACGTGAACACTGAAGCTTTCTTT
TRBV5-1	-	-	TRBJ2-1	CASSLEGEQFF	TGCGCCAGCAGCTTGGAGGGTGAGCAGTTCTTC
TRBV18	TRBD1	-	TRBJ2-7	CASSPPGQGGYEQYF	TGTGCCAGCTCACCACCTGGACAGGGGGGCTACGAGCAGTACTTC
TRBV5-4	TRBD1	once	TRBJ2-4	CASSLGTGAVKNIQYF	TGTGCCAGCAGCTTGGGGACAGGGGCGGTCAAAAACATTCAGTACTTC
TRBV2	-	-	TRBJ1-6	CASGANSYNSPLHF	TGTGCCAGCGGGGCAAACTCCTATAATTCACCCCTCCACTTT
TRBV18	-	-	TRBJ2-1	CASSPLEAEQFF	TGTGCCAGCTCACCTCTGGAGGCTGAGCAGTTCTTC
TRBV29-1	TRBD2	-	TRBJ2-2	CSVSKTSGYTGELFF	TGCAGCGTTTCCAAGACTAGCGGCTACACCGGGGAGCTGTTTTTT
TRBV29-1	TRBD1	-	TRBJ1-1	CSVAINRGSNTEAFF	TGCAGCGTTGCAATAAACAGGGGATCGAACACTGAAGCTTTCTTT
TRBV2	TRBD1	few	TRBJ1-3	CASTVGQGLNTIYF	TGTGCCAGCACCGTGGGACAGGGACTAAACACCATATATTTT
TRBV6-1	TRBD1	-	TRBJ1-1	CASSEATGLNTEAFF	TGTGCCAGCAGTGAAGCGACAGGGCTGAACACTGAAGCTTTCTTT
TRBV12-5	TRBD1	-	TRBJ1-2	CASGRYSTGAFAF	TGTGCTAGTGGTCGCTACAGTACAGGGGCCTTTGCCTTC
TRBV9	-	-	TRBJ2-2	CASSVQGGPYTGELFF	TGTGCCAGCAGCGTACAGGGTGGGCCCTACACCGGGGAGCTGTTTTTT
TRBV4-3	-	-	TRBJ1-6	CASSQDAGAYSPLHF	TGCGCCAGCAGCCAAGATGCGGGTGCCTATTCACCCCTCCACTTT
TRBV10-3	-	-	TRBJ2-3	CAISESRLDTQYF	TGTGCCATCAGTGAGTCCCGGTTGGATACGCAGTATTTT
TRBV4-1	TRBD1	few	TRBJ2-1	CASSQGDRAYNEQFF	TGCGCCAGCAGCCAAGGGGACAGGGCCTACAATGAGCAGTTCTTC
TRBV18	-	-	TRBJ1-1	CASSGQKGAPEAFF	TGTGCCAGCTCGGGGCAAAAAGGGGCCCCGGAAGCTTTCTTT
TRBV5-1	TRBD1	few	TRBJ1-2	CASSPDRDYGYTF	TGCGCCAGCAGCCCCGACAGGGACTATGGCTACACCTTC
TRBV19	-	-	TRBJ2-2	CASSMGSVSPGELFF	TGTGCCAGTAGTATGGGTTCGGTCTCTCCCGGGGAGCTGTTTTTT
TRBV7-9	TRBD1	-	TRBJ1-1	CASRRDRGEAFF	TGTGCCAGCAGGCGGGACAGAGGAGAAGCTTTCTTT
TRBV18	-	-	TRBJ2-6	CASSLRRGQLSGANVLTF	TGTGCCAGCTCACTGCGCCGAGGACAGTTGTCTGGGGCCAACGTCCTGACTTTC